This passage covers 19 T cell receptor beta chains from one sample sequenced in a study of T-cell reconstitution after alpha-beta-depleted transplantation in children. Preparing the TCRbeta library involved the use of unique molecular identifiers. Each CDR3 protein is one row after TCRdb ran MiXCR on the PCR reads. The sample records more than 300,000 distinct CDR3 sequences, 15% to 20% being singletons. Sequences were derived from PBMCs, mostly from graft donor cells, sampled 360 days after TCRalphabeta/CD19-depleted stem cell transplant. These receptors all come from a male patient aged 2 to 10 who had a stem cell transplant for acute lymphoblastic leukemia, so the T cells may come from the graft donor.

This clonotype was picked up a small number of times. The chain recombines TRBV10-2 with TRBJ2-7; tentative D call: TRBD2 (6 bases). Looked up from germline, CDR1 is WSHSY and CDR2 is SAAADI. CDR3 size: 17 residues. V lost 8 bases and J 2 bases, leaving 25 bases between the germline ends. The chain's CDR3 is CASGRTFSGGATYEQYF. CDR3 nucleotide sequence: TGCGCCAGCGGCCGAACCTTTAGCGGTGGTGCGACCTACGAGCAGTACTTC.

This clonotype occurred many times. CDR3 residues: CSARVLGGDYEQYF. The DNA of the CDR3 is TGCAGTGCTAGAGTGTTGGGGGGCGACTACGAGCAGTACTTC. The chain employs TRBV20-1 and TRBJ2-7; D is tentatively TRBD1 or TRBD2 (6 bases each). CDR3 length: 14 amino acids. CDR1 is DFQATT, CDR2 SNEGSKA, per germline (reference sequence). V was shortened by 1 base and J by 3 bases, with 13 bases between the two germline ends.

V usage is TRBV19 and J usage is TRBJ2-7, with D perhaps matching TRBD2 (6 bases). The CDR3 extends over 12 amino acids. V was shortened by 3 bases and J by 6 bases, with 9 bases between the two germline ends. Germline CDR1 and CDR2: LNHDA and SQIVND (reference sequence). CDR3 DNA: TGTGCCAGTAGTATCGGAGGGGCCGAGCAGTACTTC. It codes for CASSIGGAEQYF.

V is TRBV4-3 and J is TRBJ2-1; D gene unclear. In germline, CDR1 is LGHNA, CDR2 YSLEER. Trimming took off 1 base at V and 6 bases at J, with 10 bases between the two ends. The length of the CDR3 is 14 residues. Written as DNA, the CDR3 is TGCGCCAGCAGCCAAGGTTTGGAGCGCAATGAGCAGTTCTTC. Translated, it gives CASSQGLERNEQFF.

This rearrangement joins TRBV12-5 to TRBJ1-4, with 8 positions matching TRBD1. Trimming removed 5 bases from V and 9 bases from J; junction bases left unmatched: 5. Looked up from germline, CDR1 is LGHNT and CDR2 is FRNRAP. The CDR3 runs 13 residues. The CDR3 bases are TGTGCTAGTGGTGTCGGACAGGGTCAAAAACTGTTTTTT. It translates to CASGVGQGQKLFF.

This clonotype was seen a few times. The V and J genes are TRBV7-8 and TRBJ2-7; tentatively, D is TRBD2 (5 bases). The CDR3 is 15 amino acids. Trimming removed 1 base at V and 3 bases at J, with 13 bases between. CDR1 SGHVS and CDR2 FQNEAQ come from the germline V gene. The CDR3: CASSLGPGSLYEQYF. DNA for the CDR3: TGTGCCAGCAGCTTAGGGCCTGGGAGTCTCTACGAGCAGTACTTC.

The rearrangement links TRBV6-1 to TRBJ2-1; D not certain. There are 14 residues in the CDR3. Deletions cut 0 bases from V and 2 bases from J, with 5 bases between. The germline V gene encodes CDR1 MNHNS and CDR2 SASEGT. The chain's CDR3 is CASSEAGPYNEQFF. As DNA, the CDR3 is TGTGCCAGCAGTGAAGCAGGGCCCTACAATGAGCAGTTCTTC.

The chain uses TRBV5-1 and TRBJ2-4, with D possibly called TRBD1 or TRBD2 (6 bases each). The CDR3 runs 17 residues. V lost 4 bases to trimming and J lost 2 bases, with 19 bases between them. From germline, CDR1 is SGHRS and CDR2 YFSETQ. The CDR3 is CASSPEKGGMTKNIQYF. In nucleotides, the CDR3 is TGCGCCAGCAGCCCCGAGAAGGGGGGCATGACCAAAAACATTCAGTACTTC.

This clonotype has at least ten counts. The V call is TRBV12-3 or TRBV12-4, the J call TRBJ2-4, with TRBD2 as a possible D gene (5 bases). Trimming took off 6 bases at V and 1 base at J, with 10 bases between the two ends. CDR3 length equals 14 residues. CDR3: CASSHRTAKNIQYF. The CDR3 region has the DNA TGTGCCAGCAGCCACCGGACTGCCAAAAACATTCAGTACTTC.

This clonotype was picked up a small number of times. V gene TRBV4-1 combines with J gene TRBJ2-7; TRBD2 aligns across 12 bases. The V gene's germline CDR1 is MGHRA and CDR2 YSYEKL. The CDR3 consists of 17 residues. Germline trimming cut 1 base from V and 0 bases from J; bases unmatched to any gene: 4. CDR3 nucleotide sequence: TGCGCCAGCAGCCAAGTTGGACTAGCGGGAATCTCCTACGAGCAGTACTTC. Its protein product is CASSQVGLAGISYEQYF.

The chain has TRBV28 and TRBJ2-2; no firm D call. Trimming took off 8 bases at V and 6 bases at J, with 10 bases between the two ends. This CDR3 comprises 12 residues. The germline CDR1 and CDR2 sequences are MDHEN and SYDVKM. The CDR3 sequence is CASVSWAGELFF. The CDR3 region has the DNA TGTGCCAGCGTTTCCTGGGCCGGGGAGCTGTTTTTT.

V and J are TRBV7-2 and TRBJ2-1; D not certain. The length of the CDR3 is 14 residues. Germline V gene lookup returns CDR1 SGHTA and CDR2 FQGNSA. V lost 0 bases, J lost 9 bases, and 12 bases lay in between. The CDR3 DNA is TGTGCCAGCAGCTTAGCAGCTAGATTAGCTGAGCAGTTCTTC. Translated, it gives CASSLAARLAEQFF.

With respect to this clonotype: Given a much more abundant clone one base away, this may be a read error. As DNA, the CDR3 is TGTGCCAGCAGCCTTCAACTAGCGGGAGTTAATGAGCAGTTCTTC. Translating gives CASSLQLAGVNEQFF. The rearrangement links TRBV14 to TRBJ2-1; 11 bases fit TRBD2. V lost 4 bases to trimming and J lost 7 bases; unmatched junction nucleotides: 6. The CDR3 has 15 amino acids. Germline V gene data show CDR1 as SGHDN and CDR2 as FVKESK.

This rearrangement joins TRBV14 to TRBJ2-3, with 12 bases aligning to TRBD2. This CDR3 has 24 amino acids. The V gene end was trimmed by 0 bases and the J gene end by 2 bases; junction bases not matched to a gene: 24. Germline CDR1 and CDR2: SGHDN and FVKESK. The CDR3 protein is CASSQDRDRGAWLAGGPNTDTQYF. CDR3 nucleotide sequence: TGTGCCAGCAGCCAAGATCGGGACAGGGGCGCGTGGCTAGCGGGAGGGCCGAACACAGATACGCAGTATTTT.

The table lists this clonotype with a few counts. J is TRBJ1-1 and V is TRBV5-1, with TRBD1 as a possible D gene (5 bases). The germline gives CDR1 SGHRS, CDR2 YFSETQ. The CDR3 spans 16 residues. Trimming took 0 bases from V and 2 from J, leaving 14 bases between them. CDR3 bases: TGCGCCAGCAGCTTGGATGGTCGGAGGGGAAACACTGAAGCTTTCTTT. It translates to CASSLDGRRGNTEAFF.

V gene TRBV28 combines with J gene TRBJ1-4; D not resolved. V lost 6 bases to trimming and J lost 0 bases, with 14 bases between them. This CDR3 has 16 residues. Germline V gives CDR1 MDHEN, CDR2 SYDVKM. This CDR3 reads CASSQTKTSTNEKLFF. For the CDR3, the DNA is TGTGCCAGCAGCCAGACTAAGACATCAACTAATGAAAAACTGTTTTTT.

This clonotype was seen only a few times. The rearrangement links TRBV7-9 to TRBJ2-3; D is undetermined. The CDR3 extends over 13 amino acids. V lost 5 bases, J lost 0 bases, and 6 bases lay in between. Germline V gene sequence: CDR1 SEHNR, CDR2 FQNEAQ (reference sequence). The CDR3 loop reads CASSGWSTDTQYF. CDR3 in DNA: TGTGCCAGCAGCGGTTGGAGCACAGATACGCAGTATTTT.

This clonotype was counted only a few times. V and J are TRBV5-1 and TRBJ2-1, with D possibly matching TRBD2 (6 bases). The length of the CDR3 is 16 residues. Trimming removed 0 bases from V and 5 bases from J, with 15 bases in between. CDR1 SGHRS and CDR2 YFSETQ come from the germline V gene. Here the CDR3 reads CASSLVAAGDNNEQFF. DNA of the CDR3: TGCGCCAGCAGCTTGGTCGCAGCGGGTGACAACAATGAGCAGTTCTTC.

The gene calls are TRBV7-9 and TRBJ2-2; D is perhaps TRBD1 or TRBD2 (5 bases each). V was trimmed by 1 base and J by 5 bases, leaving 8 bases between them. CDR3 length: 14 amino acids. Germline CDR1 is SEHNR and CDR2 is FQNEAQ (reference sequence). For the CDR3, the DNA is TGTGCCAGCAGCTTAGGAGGGGAAACCGGGGAGCTGTTTTTT. Translation gives CASSLGGETGELFF.